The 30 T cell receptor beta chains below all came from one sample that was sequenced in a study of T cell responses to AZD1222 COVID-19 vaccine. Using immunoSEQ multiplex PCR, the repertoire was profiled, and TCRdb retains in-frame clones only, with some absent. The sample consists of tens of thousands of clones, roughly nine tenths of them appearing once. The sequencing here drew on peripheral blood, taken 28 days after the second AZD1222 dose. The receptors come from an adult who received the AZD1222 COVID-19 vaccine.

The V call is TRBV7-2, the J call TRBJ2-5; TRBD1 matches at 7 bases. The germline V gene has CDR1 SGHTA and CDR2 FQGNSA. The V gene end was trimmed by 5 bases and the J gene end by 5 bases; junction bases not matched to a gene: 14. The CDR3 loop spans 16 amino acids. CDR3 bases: TGTGCCAGCAGCGAGGGGCGACAGGGAATTGTGGAGACCCAGTACTTC. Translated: CASSEGRQGIVETQYF.

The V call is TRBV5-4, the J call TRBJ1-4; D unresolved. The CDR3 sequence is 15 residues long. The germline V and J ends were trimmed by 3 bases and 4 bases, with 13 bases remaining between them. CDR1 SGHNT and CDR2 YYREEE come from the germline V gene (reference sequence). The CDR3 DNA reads TGTGCCAGCAGCTCAATGACATCGAATAATGAAAAACTGTTTTTT. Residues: CASSSMTSNNEKLFF.

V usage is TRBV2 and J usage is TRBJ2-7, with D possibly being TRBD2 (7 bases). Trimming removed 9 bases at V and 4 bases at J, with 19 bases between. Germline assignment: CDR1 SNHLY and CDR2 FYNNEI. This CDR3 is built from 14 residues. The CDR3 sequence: CASGGDNTGYEQYF. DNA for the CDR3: TGTGCCAGTGGGGGGGACAACACGGGGTACGAGCAGTACTTC.

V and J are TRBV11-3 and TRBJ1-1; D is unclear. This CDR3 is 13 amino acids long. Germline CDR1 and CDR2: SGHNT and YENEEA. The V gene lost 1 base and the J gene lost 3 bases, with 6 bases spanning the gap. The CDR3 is CASSLVKDTEAFF. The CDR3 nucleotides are TGTGCCAGCAGCTTAGTGAAGGACACTGAAGCTTTCTTT.

Here the CDR3 DNA reads TGTGCCAGCAGCTTGCAGGGGGCAACAAGTTCACCCCTCCACTTT. Encoded protein: CASSLQGATSSPLHF. The genes are TRBV7-8 and TRBJ1-6, with 8 bases aligning to TRBD1. V shed 3 bases and J 9 bases; nucleotides not matched to a gene: 7. Per germline, CDR1 SGHVS and CDR2 FQNEAQ. The CDR3 consists of 15 residues.

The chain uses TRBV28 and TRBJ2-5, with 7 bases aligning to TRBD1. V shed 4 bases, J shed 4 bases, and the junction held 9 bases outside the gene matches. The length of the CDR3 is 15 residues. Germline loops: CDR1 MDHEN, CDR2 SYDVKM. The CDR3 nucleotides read TGTGCCAGCAGTTCCGACAGGGATTGGCGAGAGACCCAGTACTTC. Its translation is CASSSDRDWRETQYF.

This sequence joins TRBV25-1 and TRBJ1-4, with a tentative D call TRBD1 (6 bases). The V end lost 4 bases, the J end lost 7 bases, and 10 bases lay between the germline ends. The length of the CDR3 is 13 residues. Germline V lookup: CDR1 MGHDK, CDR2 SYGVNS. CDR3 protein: CASSGEQGEKLFF. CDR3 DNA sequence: TGTGCCAGCAGTGGGGAACAGGGTGAAAAACTGTTTTTT.

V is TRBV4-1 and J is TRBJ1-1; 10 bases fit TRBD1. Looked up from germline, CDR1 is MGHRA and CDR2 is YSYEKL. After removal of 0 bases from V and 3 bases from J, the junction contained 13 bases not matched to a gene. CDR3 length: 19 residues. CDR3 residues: CASSQELGQGLVGDTEAFF. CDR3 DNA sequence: TGCGCCAGCAGCCAAGAGTTGGGACAGGGGCTGGTAGGGGACACTGAAGCTTTCTTT.

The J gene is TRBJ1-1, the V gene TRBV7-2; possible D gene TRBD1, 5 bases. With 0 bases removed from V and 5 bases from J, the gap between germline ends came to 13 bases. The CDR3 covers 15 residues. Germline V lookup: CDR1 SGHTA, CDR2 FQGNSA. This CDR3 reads CASSLAQGEWTEAFF. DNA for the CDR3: TGTGCCAGCAGCTTAGCGCAGGGCGAGTGGACTGAAGCTTTCTTT.

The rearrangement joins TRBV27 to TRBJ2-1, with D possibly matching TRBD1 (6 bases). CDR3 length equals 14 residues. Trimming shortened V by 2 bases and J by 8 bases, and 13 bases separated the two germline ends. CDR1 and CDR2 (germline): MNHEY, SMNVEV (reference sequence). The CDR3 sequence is CASSLGRGSDEQFF. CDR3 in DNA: TGTGCCAGCAGTTTAGGCAGGGGCAGCGATGAGCAGTTCTTC.

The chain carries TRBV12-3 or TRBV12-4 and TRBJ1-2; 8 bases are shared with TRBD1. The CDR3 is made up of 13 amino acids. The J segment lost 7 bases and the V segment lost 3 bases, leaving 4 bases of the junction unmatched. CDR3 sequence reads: CASSFDRGGGYTF. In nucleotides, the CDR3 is TGTGCCAGCAGTTTTGACAGGGGAGGTGGCTACACCTTC.

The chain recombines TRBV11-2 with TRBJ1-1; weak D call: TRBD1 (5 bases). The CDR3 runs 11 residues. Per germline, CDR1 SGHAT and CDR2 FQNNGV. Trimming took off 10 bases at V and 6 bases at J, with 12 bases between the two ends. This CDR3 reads CATGRGPEAFF. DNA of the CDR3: TGTGCCACAGGGAGGGGCCCTGAAGCTTTCTTT. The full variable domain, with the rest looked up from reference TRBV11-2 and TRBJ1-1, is EAGVAQSPRYKIIEKRQSVAFWCNPISGHATLYWYQQILGQGPKLLIQFQNNGVVDDSQLPKDRFSAERLKGVDSTLKIQPAKLEDSAVYLCATGRGPEAFFGQGTRLTVV.

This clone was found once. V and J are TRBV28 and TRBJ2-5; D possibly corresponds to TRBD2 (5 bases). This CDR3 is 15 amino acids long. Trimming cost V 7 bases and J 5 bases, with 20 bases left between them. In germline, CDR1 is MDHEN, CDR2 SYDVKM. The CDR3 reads CASTQAESRWETQYF. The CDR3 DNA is TGTGCCAGCACCCAAGCGGAAAGCCGGTGGGAGACCCAGTACTTC.

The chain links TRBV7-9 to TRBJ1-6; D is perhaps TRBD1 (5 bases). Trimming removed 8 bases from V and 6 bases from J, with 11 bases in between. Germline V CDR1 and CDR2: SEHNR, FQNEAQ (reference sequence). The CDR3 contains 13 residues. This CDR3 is CASGEGLNSPLHF. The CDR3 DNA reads TGTGCCAGCGGCGAGGGGCTTAATTCACCCCTCCACTTT.

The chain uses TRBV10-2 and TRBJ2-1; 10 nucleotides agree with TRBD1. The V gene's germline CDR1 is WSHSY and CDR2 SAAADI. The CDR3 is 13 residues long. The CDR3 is CVTGQGAYNEQFF. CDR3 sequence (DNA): TGCGTCACAGGACAGGGGGCCTACAATGAGCAGTTCTTC.

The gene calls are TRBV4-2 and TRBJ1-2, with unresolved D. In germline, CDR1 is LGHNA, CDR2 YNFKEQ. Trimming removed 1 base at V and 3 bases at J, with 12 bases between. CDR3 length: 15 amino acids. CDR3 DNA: TGTGCCAGCAGCCAAGGAGGTTTAGCGGACTATGGCTACACCTTC. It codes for CASSQGGLADYGYTF.

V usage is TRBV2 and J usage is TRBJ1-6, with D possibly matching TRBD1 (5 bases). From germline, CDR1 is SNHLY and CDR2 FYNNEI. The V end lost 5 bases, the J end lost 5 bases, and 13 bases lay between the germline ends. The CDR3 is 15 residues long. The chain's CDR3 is CASSIQGIHNSPLHF. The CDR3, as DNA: TGTGCCAGCAGTATCCAGGGTATCCATAATTCACCCCTCCACTTT.

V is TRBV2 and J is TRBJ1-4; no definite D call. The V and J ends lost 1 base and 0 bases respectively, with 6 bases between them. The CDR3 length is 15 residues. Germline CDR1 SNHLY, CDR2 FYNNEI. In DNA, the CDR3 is TGTGCCAGCAGTGAAGTGGCAACAACTAATGAAAAACTGTTTTTT. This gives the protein CASSEVATTNEKLFF.

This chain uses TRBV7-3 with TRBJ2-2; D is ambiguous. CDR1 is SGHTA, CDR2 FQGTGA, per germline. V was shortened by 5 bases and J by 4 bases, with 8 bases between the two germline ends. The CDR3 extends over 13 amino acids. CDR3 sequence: CASSPTTTGELFF. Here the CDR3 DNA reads TGTGCCAGCAGCCCAACGACCACCGGGGAGCTGTTTTTT.

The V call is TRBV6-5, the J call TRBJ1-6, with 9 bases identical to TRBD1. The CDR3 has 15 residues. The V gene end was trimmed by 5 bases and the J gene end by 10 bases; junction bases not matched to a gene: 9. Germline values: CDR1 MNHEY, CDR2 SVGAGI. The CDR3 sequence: CASSTMGQGESPLHF. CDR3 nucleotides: TGTGCCAGCAGTACCATGGGACAGGGAGAATCACCCCTCCACTTT.

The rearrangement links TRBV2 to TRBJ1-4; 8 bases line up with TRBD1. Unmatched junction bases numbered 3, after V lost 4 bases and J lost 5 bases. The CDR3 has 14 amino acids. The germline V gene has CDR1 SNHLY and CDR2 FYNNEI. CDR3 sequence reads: CASSGQGLNEKLFF. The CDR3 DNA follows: TGTGCCAGCAGTGGACAGGGGCTAAATGAAAAACTGTTTTTT.

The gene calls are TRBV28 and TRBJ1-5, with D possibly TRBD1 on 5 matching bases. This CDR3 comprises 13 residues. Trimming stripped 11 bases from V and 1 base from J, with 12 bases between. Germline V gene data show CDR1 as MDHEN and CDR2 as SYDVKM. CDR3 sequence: CALGVGSNQPQHF. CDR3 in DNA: TGTGCCCTAGGGGTGGGGAGCAATCAGCCCCAGCATTTT. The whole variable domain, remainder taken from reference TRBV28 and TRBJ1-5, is DVKVTQSSRYLVKRTGEKVFLECVQDMDHENMFWYRQDPGLGLRLIYFSYDVKMKEKGDIPEGYSVSREKKERFSLILESASTNQTSMYLCALGVGSNQPQHFGDGTRLSIL.

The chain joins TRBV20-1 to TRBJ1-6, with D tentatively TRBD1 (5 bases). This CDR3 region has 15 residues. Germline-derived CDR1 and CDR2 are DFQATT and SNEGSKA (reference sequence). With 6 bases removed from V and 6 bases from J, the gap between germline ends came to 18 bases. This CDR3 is CSASNPGTPNSPLHF. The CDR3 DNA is TGCAGTGCCAGTAACCCCGGGACCCCTAATTCACCCCTCCACTTT.

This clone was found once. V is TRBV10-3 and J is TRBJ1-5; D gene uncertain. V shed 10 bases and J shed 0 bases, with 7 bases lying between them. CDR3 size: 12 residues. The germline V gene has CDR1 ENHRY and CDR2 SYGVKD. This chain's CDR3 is CATTDSNQPQHF. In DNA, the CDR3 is TGTGCCACTACAGATAGCAATCAGCCCCAGCATTTT.

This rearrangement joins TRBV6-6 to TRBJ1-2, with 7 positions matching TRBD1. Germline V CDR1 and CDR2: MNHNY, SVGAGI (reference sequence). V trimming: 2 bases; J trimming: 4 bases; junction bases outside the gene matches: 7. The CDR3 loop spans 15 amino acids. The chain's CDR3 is CASSYEEGAGYGYTF. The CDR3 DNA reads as TGTGCCAGCAGTTACGAAGAGGGGGCGGGCTATGGCTACACCTTC.

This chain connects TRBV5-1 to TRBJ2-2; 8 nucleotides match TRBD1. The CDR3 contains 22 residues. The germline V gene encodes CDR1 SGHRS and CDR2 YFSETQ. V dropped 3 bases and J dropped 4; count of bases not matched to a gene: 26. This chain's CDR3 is CASSSLGARQGQYPRGTGELFF. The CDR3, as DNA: TGCGCCAGCAGCTCACTTGGGGCCCGACAGGGGCAATACCCGCGAGGCACCGGGGAGCTGTTTTTT.

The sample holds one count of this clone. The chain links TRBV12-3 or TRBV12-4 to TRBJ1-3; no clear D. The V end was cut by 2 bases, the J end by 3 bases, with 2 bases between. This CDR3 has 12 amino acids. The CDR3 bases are TGTGCCAGCAGTTTACGTGGAAACACCATATATTTT. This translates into CASSLRGNTIYF.

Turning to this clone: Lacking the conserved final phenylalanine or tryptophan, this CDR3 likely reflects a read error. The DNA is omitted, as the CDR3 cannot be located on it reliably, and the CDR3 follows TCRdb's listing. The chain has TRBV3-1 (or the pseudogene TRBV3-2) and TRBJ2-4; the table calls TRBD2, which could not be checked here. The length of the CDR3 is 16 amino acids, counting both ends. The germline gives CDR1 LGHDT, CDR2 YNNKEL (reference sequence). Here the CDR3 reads CASSQDHSGSGRNLRV.

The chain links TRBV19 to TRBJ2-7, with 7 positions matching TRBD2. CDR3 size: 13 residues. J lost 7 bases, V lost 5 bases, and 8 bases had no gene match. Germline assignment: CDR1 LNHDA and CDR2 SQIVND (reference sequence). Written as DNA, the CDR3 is TGTGCCAGTAGTGAGGCGGGGGTAAGTGAGCAGTACTTC. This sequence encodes CASSEAGVSEQYF. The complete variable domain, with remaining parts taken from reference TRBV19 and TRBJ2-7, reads DGGITQSPKYLFRKEGQNVTLSCEQNLNHDAMYWYRQDPGQGLRLIYYSQIVNDFQKGDIAEGYSVSREKKESFPLTVTSAQKNPTAFYLCASSEAGVSEQYFGPGTRLTVT.

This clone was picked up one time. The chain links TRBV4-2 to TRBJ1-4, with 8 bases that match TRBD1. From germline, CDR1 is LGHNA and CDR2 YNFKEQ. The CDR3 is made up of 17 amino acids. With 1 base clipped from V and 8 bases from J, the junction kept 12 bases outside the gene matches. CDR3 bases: TGTGCCAGCAGCCAAGTAGGGGCAGGGGGCCGGCGGGAAAAACTGTTTTTT. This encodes CASSQVGAGGRREKLFF.